This is a list of T cell receptor beta chains from one sample in a study of OX40 agonist ivuxolimab in advanced cancers. The protocol was immunoSEQ multiplex PCR, while the TCRdb copy is restricted to in-frame clones and leaves out a portion. The sample has roughly 70,000 clones, about 86% seen once. The starting material was CD4+ or CD8+ T cells sorted from blood, obtained in a trial of the OX40 agonist ivuxolimab. The receptors were gathered from an adult with an advanced solid tumor such as melanoma, head and neck, liver or kidney cancer. Each CDR3 is given without its conserved first and last residue.

J gene | V gene | CDR3 length | CDR3 protein
TRBJ2-6 | TRBV6-6 | 12 | ASSGGPGANVLT
TRBJ2-1 | TRBV18 | 16 | ASSPQTSGSRGYNEQF
TRBJ1-1 | TRBV7-2 | 12 | ASSAQGAITEAF
TRBJ1-1 | TRBV29-1 | 12 | SAGGGRETTEAF
TRBJ1-2 | TRBV7-2 | 10 | ASSPRTDGYT
TRBJ2-7 | TRBV5-5 | 14 | ASSLPQTSGRDEQY
TRBJ2-1 | TRBV2 | 10 | ASRPVGVEQF
TRBJ1-6 | TRBV7-9 | 14 | ASSLAQAVVNSPLH
TRBJ2-1 | TRBV6-5 | 13 | ASSYSGQVDNEQF
TRBJ1-4 | TRBV9 | 14 | ASSVGATGTNEKLF
TRBJ1-5 | TRBV4-1 | 13 | ASSQDLRGHQPQH
TRBJ1-1 | TRBV7-3 | 15 | ASSLRPLGQGPTEAF
TRBJ1-5 | TRBV27 | 11 | ATGTNFPQPQH